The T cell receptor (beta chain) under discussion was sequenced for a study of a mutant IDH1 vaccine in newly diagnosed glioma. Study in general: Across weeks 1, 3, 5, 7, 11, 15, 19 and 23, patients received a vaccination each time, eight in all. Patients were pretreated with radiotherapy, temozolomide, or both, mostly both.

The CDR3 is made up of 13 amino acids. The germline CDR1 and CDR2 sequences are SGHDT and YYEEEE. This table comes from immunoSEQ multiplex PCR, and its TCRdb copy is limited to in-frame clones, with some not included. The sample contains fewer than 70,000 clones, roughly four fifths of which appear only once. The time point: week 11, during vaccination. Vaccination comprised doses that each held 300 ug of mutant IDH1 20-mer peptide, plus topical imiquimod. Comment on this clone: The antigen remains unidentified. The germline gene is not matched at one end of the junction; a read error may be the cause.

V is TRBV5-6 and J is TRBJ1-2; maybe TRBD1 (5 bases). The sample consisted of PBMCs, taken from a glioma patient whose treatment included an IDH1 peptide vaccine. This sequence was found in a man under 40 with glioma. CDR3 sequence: CASSLRGTYGDTF. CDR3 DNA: TGTGCCAGCAGCTTGCGAGGGACCTATGGCGACACCTTC.